This TCR beta chain was recovered during a study of blood T cell repertoires in COVID-19. For the study at large: In each case, the material was cDNA or gDNA derived from T cells, B-cell-depleted T cells, or PBMCs.

The V gene lost 0 bases and the J gene lost 7 bases, with 8 bases spanning the gap. Germline CDR1 reads MNHEY; CDR2 reads SMNVEV (reference sequence). The CDR3 runs 13 residues. There are a few counts of this clone. Original analysis: Reference gene primer amplification gave estimated nucleated cell counts. The protocol was immunoSEQ multiplex PCR, while the TCRdb copy is restricted to in-frame clones and leaves out a portion. V and J calls and clone size are those listed in that table; D and trimming were worked out from the DNA. The top ten hold less than 7% of the sample, which has about 37,000 clones, about nine tenths seen once.

Sequencing was performed on peripheral blood. This TCR derives from a human donor in a cohort sampled during active COVID-19. The rearrangement joins TRBV27 to TRBJ2-3; D perhaps matches TRBD1 (5 bases). CDR3 sequence: CASSLSSGYTQYF. Here the CDR3 DNA reads TGTGCCAGCAGTTTATCGTCAGGGTATACGCAGTATTTT.